This TCR beta chain was identified during a study of cytomegalovirus exposure and HLA in healthy donors. Study-level points and caveats: Most TCR sequences were rare, but some public TCRs occurred in many donors. Per a prior analysis, the majority of TCR beta V segments were productive roughly 87% or roughly 30% of the time. CMV serostatus was the only immune exposure information that was available.

Details on this clone: Its antigen is still unknown.

This CDR3 has 15 amino acids. The V gene lost 3 bases and the J gene lost 2 bases, with 11 bases spanning the gap. Germline CDR1 is LNHDA and CDR2 is SQIVND (reference sequence). 13 Jbeta primers and 60 Vbeta primers were used for the PCR. The assay was immunoSEQ multiplex PCR, and TCRdb's table has in-frame clones only and misses some. Seen here are under 200,000 clones, about four fifths observed once, and the top ten hold roughly an eighth. Nominal health characterized the donors when sampled, though unrecorded immune exposures were likely. The TCR comes from a woman in her 50s in good health and CMV-seronegative. V is TRBV19 and J is TRBJ1-5; possible D gene TRBD1, 5 bases. The sequenced sample consisted of PBMCs. The DNA for the CDR3 is TGTGCCAGTAGTATCCCGGGGGTGGGCAATCAGCCCCAGCATTTT. Protein: CASSIPGVGNQPQHF. The complete variable domain, with remaining parts taken from reference TRBV19 and TRBJ1-5, reads DGGITQSPKYLFRKEGQNVTLSCEQNLNHDAMYWYRQDPGQGLRLIYYSQIVNDFQKGDIAEGYSVSREKKESFPLTVTSAQKNPTAFYLCASSIPGVGNQPQHFGDGTRLSIL.